Each of the 18 T cell receptor beta chains below was sequenced from the same sample in a study of vaccination and CD4 T cells after COVID-19 (dated by TCRdb to between 2021 and 2024). Library preparation employed PCR. TCRdb shows the sequencer as Illumina iSeq 100. DNA from cultured CD4+ T cells underwent TCR sequencing with the Oncomine TCR Beta short-read assay at the Johns Hopkins FTIC core. TCRdb's own reprocessing of the public reads used fastp at Q25 and MiXCR and kept productive beta chains. CDR3 protein sequences are deduplicated, and each keeps its most common genes and DNA. The sample profile shows about 14,000 distinct CDR3 sequences; 51% of them were found once. The ten largest make up over 9.5% of the sample. No antigen has been assigned to these receptors. The label giving this sample's treatment or condition can be read as: roughly 11-day PBMC culture with coronavirus spike peptide pools or control peptides (ViraFEST assay).

Sequences were derived from CD4+ T cells from blood, cultured in vitro, sampled before SARS-CoV-2 vaccination. These receptors came from a human donor who had recovered from COVID-19.

The chain employs TRBV7-9 and TRBJ2-7; D unclear. V was shortened by 1 base and J by 4 bases, with 14 bases between the two germline ends. In germline, CDR1 is SEHNR, CDR2 FQNEAQ (reference sequence). This CDR3 is 15 amino acids long. CDR3 DNA: TGTGCCAGCAGCTTAGACCCCCTTAACCAATACGAGCAGTACTTC. Its translation is CASSLDPLNQYEQYF.

The chain links TRBV7-3 to TRBJ2-3, with D uncertain. CDR3 length: 14 amino acids. Trimming removed 1 base at V and 1 base at J, with 6 bases between. Germline V gene data show CDR1 as SGHTA and CDR2 as FQGTGA. CDR3 in amino acids: CASSLNGRTDTQYF. Here the CDR3 DNA reads TGTGCCAGCAGCTTAAATGGACGCACAGATACGCAGTATTTT.

This clonotype was picked up a small number of times. The chain joins TRBV6-1 to TRBJ1-1; D not resolved. The germline V gene has CDR1 MNHNS and CDR2 SASEGT. Trimming took 8 bases from V and 2 from J, leaving 12 bases between them. The CDR3 runs 13 residues. CDR3 sequence (DNA): TGTGCCAGCGCCTGGAACGAAAACACTGAAGCTTTCTTT. Translation: CASAWNENTEAFF.

This rearrangement joins TRBV12-3 or TRBV12-4 to TRBJ2-2; 10 positions match TRBD2. With V trimmed by 5 bases and J by 7 bases, 7 bases remained unmatched. The CDR3 spans 15 residues. The CDR3 bases are TGTGCCAGCAGTCTACTAGCGGGACGCGTCGGGGAGCTGTTTTTT. It yields the protein CASSLLAGRVGELFF.

The CDR3 protein is CASSQGYHGAFF. The CDR3, as DNA: TGTGCCAGCAGCCAAGGATATCATGGAGCTTTCTTT. V usage is TRBV4-2 and J usage is TRBJ1-1; D unclear. This CDR3 is built from 12 residues. Per the germline V gene, CDR1 is LGHNA and CDR2 is YNFKEQ. V dropped 1 base and J dropped 10 bases, with 10 bases sitting between them.

This clonotype occurred a few times. The rearrangement uses TRBV6-1 and TRBJ1-1, with a possible D match to TRBD1 (5 bases). The germline V and J ends were trimmed by 7 bases and 0 bases, with 12 bases remaining between them. The CDR3 sequence is 14 residues long. Per germline, CDR1 MNHNS and CDR2 SASEGT. The CDR3 DNA follows: TGTGCCAGCAATCAGGGTTCAATGAACACTGAAGCTTTCTTT. It translates to CASNQGSMNTEAFF.

J is TRBJ2-1 and V is TRBV6-5; TRBD2 matches 12 bases. Trimming cost V 4 bases and J 7 bases; bases outside gene matches: 8. Germline V gives CDR1 MNHEY, CDR2 SVGAGI. This CDR3 region has 16 residues. CDR3 DNA: TGTGCCAGCAGTTCGGAGACTAGCGGGAGTTATAATGAGCAGTTCTTC. Translation gives CASSSETSGSYNEQFF.

By sample share, this clonotype is medium-sized. The chain has TRBV5-4 and TRBJ2-5, with TRBD2 as a possible D gene (5 bases). CDR3 size: 14 residues. The germline CDR1 and CDR2 sequences are SGHNT and YYREEE (reference sequence). Trimming removed 1 base at V and 2 bases at J, with 9 bases between. In DNA form, the CDR3 reads TGTGCCAGCAGCTTGCGTAGACTACAAGAGACCCAGTACTTC. Amino acids: CASSLRRLQETQYF.

This clonotype is medium-sized by share. V usage is TRBV27 and J usage is TRBJ2-7, with 11 nucleotides matching TRBD2. Trimming took 4 bases from V and 6 from J; bases not matched to a gene: 8. CDR3 size: 15 residues. CDR1 and CDR2 (germline): MNHEY, SMNVEV (reference sequence). CDR3 DNA sequence: TGTGCCAGCAGTTCGGCCAGACTAGCGGGAACCGAGCAGTACTTC. Translated, it gives CASSSARLAGTEQYF.

The chain couples TRBV30 to TRBJ1-1; D not resolved. Germline lookup yields CDR1 GTSNPN and CDR2 SVGIG (reference sequence). Trimming cost V 3 bases and J 1 base, with 12 bases left between them. There are 14 residues in the CDR3. The CDR3 reads CAWSLLDGNTEAFF. CDR3 nucleotides: TGTGCCTGGAGCCTCCTCGACGGGAACACTGAAGCTTTCTTT.

The V call is TRBV6-2 or TRBV6-3, the J call TRBJ2-7; 7 nucleotides align to TRBD1. The germline V gene encodes CDR1 MNHEY and CDR2 SVGEGT. The CDR3 has 15 residues. V gave up 6 bases and J gave up 0 bases; unmatched junction bases: 8. This CDR3 reads CASRIDRASSYEQYF. CDR3 DNA sequence: TGTGCCAGCAGGATCGACAGGGCGAGCTCCTACGAGCAGTACTTC.

CDR3 bases: TGTGCCAGTAGTCGGGGGACAGGGTCTATGACTGACCACGAGCAGTACTTC. This translates into CASSRGTGSMTDHEQYF. The rearrangement links TRBV19 to TRBJ2-7; 9 bases map to TRBD1. Germline CDR1 and CDR2: LNHDA and SQIVND (reference sequence). V shed 5 bases and J 5 bases; nucleotides not matched to a gene: 16. This CDR3 has 17 residues.

This sequence joins TRBV20-1 and TRBJ2-1; possible D gene TRBD2, 5 bases. The CDR3 loop spans 17 amino acids. From germline, CDR1 is DFQATT and CDR2 SNEGSKA (reference sequence). V was clipped by 2 bases and J by 1 base, with 18 bases between them. The DNA for the CDR3 is TGCAGTGCTAGAATCTGGAGCGGTCGGGGTTCCTACAATGAGCAGTTCTTC. Amino acids: CSARIWSGRGSYNEQFF.

The genes are TRBV5-1 and TRBJ1-2; 11 nucleotides align to TRBD1. The V and J ends lost 3 bases and 6 bases, in that order; junction bases with no gene match: 7. Germline CDR1 is SGHRS and CDR2 is YFSETQ. The CDR3 totals 15 residues. The CDR3 protein is CASSWTGGAENGYTF. The CDR3 DNA reads TGCGCCAGCAGCTGGACAGGGGGCGCGGAAAATGGCTACACCTTC.

The chain recombines TRBV19 with TRBJ1-5; TRBD1 agrees at 9 bases. The germline CDR1 and CDR2 sequences are LNHDA and SQIVND (reference sequence). CDR3 length equals 17 residues. V dropped 6 bases and J dropped 5; count of bases not matched to a gene: 14. The CDR3 protein is CASSPKSGTGMDQPQHF. CDR3 in DNA: TGTGCCAGTAGCCCCAAAAGCGGGACAGGGATGGATCAGCCCCAGCATTTT.

The chain couples TRBV4-2 to TRBJ2-3; either TRBD1 or TRBD2 may supply D (5 bases each). Between the trimmed V and J ends, which lost 1 base and 10 bases, there was a span of 12 bases. Per germline, CDR1 LGHNA and CDR2 YNFKEQ. The CDR3 runs to 13 residues. The CDR3 protein is CASSQARQGAQYF. CDR3 in DNA: TGTGCCAGCAGCCAAGCCCGCCAGGGAGCGCAGTATTTT.

The chain combines TRBV7-9 with TRBJ2-4, with TRBD1 identical over 8 bases. The germline V gene has CDR1 SEHNR and CDR2 FQNEAQ (reference sequence). There are 17 residues in the CDR3. V was pared by 5 bases and J by 1 base, with 10 bases of the junction left unmatched. The CDR3 nucleotides read TGTGCCAGCAGCATCGGACAGGGCTTGGGGGCCAAAAACATTCAGTACTTC. The encoded protein is CASSIGQGLGAKNIQYF.

CDR3 protein: CATRTGGTEAFF. CDR3 DNA sequence: TGTGCCACTAGAACAGGCGGTACTGAAGCTTTCTTT. This chain joins TRBV28 and TRBJ1-1, with D tentatively TRBD1 (5 bases). V gave up 10 bases and J gave up 5 bases, with 14 bases separating them. The germline CDR1 and CDR2 sequences are MDHEN and SYDVKM. CDR3 length: 12 amino acids.